This T cell receptor (beta chain) was sequenced during a study of monozygotic twins with inflammatory bowel disease. Notes on the study in general: Twins with IBD were found to have lower TCRbeta diversity (inverse Simpson) than healthy co-twins. Added variability in patient repertoires may stem from differing immunosuppressive treatments. Distinguishing T cell subtypes was not possible.

The length of the CDR3 is 16 residues. CDR1 and CDR2 (germline): MRHNA, SNTAGT. TCRdb reprocessed the 5' RACE reads and keeps a single row for each CDR3 protein, giving no DNA. The sample table includes approximately 330,000 distinct CDR3 sequences. Details on this clonotype: What it binds is not known.

This clonotype was obtained from a human donor with ulcerative colitis or Crohn's disease, or a healthy co-twin of an affected twin (not recorded which). V usage is TRBV6-4 and J usage is TRBJ2-1; TCRdb proposes TRBD1, but this gene call is untestable without DNA. The sequenced material came from blood. The CDR3 reads CASSDSGGGSYNEQFF.